These T cell receptor beta chains were read from a single sample in a study of shared clonotypes between healthy human individuals. Clones were read by immunoSEQ multiplex PCR, and TCRdb kept only the in-frame ones, dropping some. This table holds about 560,000 clones, around 78% found once. Sequenced sample: PBMCs. The source is a woman aged 40 to 55 in good health. Some clones in this sample may be carry-over from other donors' samples. The CDR3 runs from the conserved cysteine through the conserved F or W. The D gene is left open where the match is weak. Rows may omit the clone size; those that give it use once, few, many or a size class.

size	D	V	J	DNA	CDR3
.	TRBD2	TRBV19	TRBJ2-2	TGTGCCAGTAGTTCGACTAGCGGGAGGGCTAGCGGGGAGCTGTTTTTT	CASSSTSGRASGELFF
.	.	TRBV5-8	TRBJ1-1	TGTGCCAGCAGCCCCCTAGGAACTGAAGCTTTCTTT	CASSPLGTEAFF
.	TRBD1	TRBV9	TRBJ2-3	TGTGCCAGCAGCGGCGGACAGGGTAACACAGATACGCAGTATTTT	CASSGGQGNTDTQYF
once	TRBD1	TRBV30	TRBJ1-2	TGTGCCTGGAGTGTACCCAGGGGGCGTCAGTATGGCTACACCTTC	CAWSVPRGRQYGYTF
.	.	TRBV7-6	TRBJ2-5	TGTGCCAGCAGCTTAGCGGGAGGAACGGAGACCCAGTACTTC	CASSLAGGTETQYF
.	.	TRBV15	TRBJ2-2	TGTGCCACCAGCAGAGACAGTGATTGGAACACCGGGGAGCTGTTTTTT	CATSRDSDWNTGELFF
.	TRBD2	TRBV7-3	TRBJ2-3	TGTGCCAGCAGCCCACGACTAGCGGGAGACGGCACAGATACGCAGTATTTT	CASSPRLAGDGTDTQYF
.	TRBD2	TRBV7-9	TRBJ2-7	TGTGCCAGCAGCCCCGGGACTAGCGGGAGAGACGAGCAGTACTTC	CASSPGTSGRDEQYF
.	.	TRBV5-1	TRBJ2-1	TGCGCCAGCAGCCTTCTAGGTGGCAATGAGCAGTTCTTC	CASSLLGGNEQFF
.	.	TRBV27	TRBJ1-5	TGTGCCAGCAGTTCCCGAGACAATCAGCCCCAGCATTTT	CASSSRDNQPQHF
few	.	TRBV9	TRBJ1-1	TGTGCCAGCAGCGTAGTTATCGGGGAGACGAACACTGAAGCTTTCTTT	CASSVVIGETNTEAFF
.	.	TRBV5-4	TRBJ1-2	TGTGCCAGCAGCTTAGGGCAGGGAGTATTCGGCTACACCTTC	CASSLGQGVFGYTF
few	TRBD1	TRBV29-1	TRBJ1-1	TGCAGCGTTTCCGGGACAGGAATTGAAGCTTTCTTT	CSVSGTGIEAFF
.	.	TRBV14	TRBJ2-7	TGTGCCAGCAGCCAAGCAGGTGGGGGTGAGCAGTACTTC	CASSQAGGGEQYF
few	.	TRBV10-3	TRBJ1-1	TGTGCCATCAGTGAAGGGAGGTCGGAAGCTTTCTTT	CAISEGRSEAFF
.	.	TRBV10-3	TRBJ1-2	TGTGCCACCTATGATCAGAGCACCGGGCTCATCTATGGCTACACCTTC	CATYDQSTGLIYGYTF
.	.	TRBV9	TRBJ2-3	TGTGCCAGCAGCGTAGCTGTGGGGACAGATACGCAGTATTTT	CASSVAVGTDTQYF
.	.	TRBV11-2	TRBJ2-7	TGTGCCAGCAGCTTATGGCGGGGAAGCTCCTACGAGCAGTACTTC	CASSLWRGSSYEQYF
few	.	TRBV7-8	TRBJ1-2	TGTGCCAGCAGCCACCGGTGGGGGTCCTATGGCTACACCTTC	CASSHRWGSYGYTF
.	TRBD1	TRBV6-5	TRBJ2-5	TGTGCCAGCAGTTCACAGGGGGCCCAAGAGACCCAGTACTTC	CASSSQGAQETQYF
.	.	TRBV15	TRBJ1-1	TGTGCCACCAGCAGCCCTGGGTCCCCGGGAGCTTTCTTT	CATSSPGSPGAFF
few	TRBD1	TRBV7-2	TRBJ2-7	TGTGCCAGCAGCTCACGGACAGGGGGCAACTACGAGCAGTACTTC	CASSSRTGGNYEQYF
.	.	TRBV15	TRBJ2-1	TGTGCCACCAGCAGAGTTCCCCGGGGTGAGCAGTTCTTC	CATSRVPRGEQFF
.	TRBD1	TRBV19	TRBJ1-5	TGTGCCAGTAGTACGACAGGGAATCAGCCCCAGCATTTT	CASSTTGNQPQHF
.	.	TRBV15	TRBJ2-5	TGTGCCACCAGCCCGGCCGGCGGGGAAGAGACCCAGTACTTC	CATSPAGGEETQYF
once	.	TRBV15	TRBJ2-7	TGTGCCACCAGCAGAGGGGGGGTTAGCTCCTACGAGCAGTACTTC	CATSRGGVSSYEQYF
.	.	TRBV2	TRBJ1-4	TGTGCCAGCAGTATAAGGGTAGGGTATGAAAAACTGTTTTTT	CASSIRVGYEKLFF
.	.	TRBV28	TRBJ1-4	TGTGCCAGCAGGCCGGGGTTGCAGTATGGAAAACTGTTTTTT	CASRPGLQYGKLFF
once	.	TRBV9	TRBJ2-5	TGTGCCAGCAGCGCTGGGTTCGGGGAGACCCAGTACTTC	CASSAGFGETQYF
.	TRBD2	TRBV27	TRBJ2-3	TGTGCCAGCAGTTTATATTGGACTAGCGCTACCACAGATACGCAGTATTTT	CASSLYWTSATTDTQYF
.	TRBD2	TRBV7-3	TRBJ2-7	TGTGCCAGCAGCTTAACCGGTGGAGTGGCGGGAGGGTACGAGCAGTACTTC	CASSLTGGVAGGYEQYF
.	TRBD1	TRBV6-1	TRBJ2-2	TGTGCCAGCAGTGGATACGGGACAGGGGGGTACTTAGGGGAGCTGTTTTTT	CASSGYGTGGYLGELFF
.	.	TRBV21-1	TRBJ1-1	TGTGCCAGCAGCAAAGCGCACCAGGTTAACACTGAAGCTTTCTTT	CASSKAHQVNTEAFF
.	.	TRBV4-3	TRBJ2-7	TGCGCCAGCAGCCAAGGGACCACCCGACCCAACGAGCAGTACTTC	CASSQGTTRPNEQYF
.	.	TRBV5-1	TRBJ1-1	TGCGCCAACAACTCGTCGGTTACCCGTCCAGAAGCTTTCTTT	CANNSSVTRPEAFF
.	TRBD2	TRBV2	TRBJ2-5	TGTGCCAGCAGTGATTCTGCGGGAGCCAAAGAGACCCAGTACTTC	CASSDSAGAKETQYF
few	TRBD1	TRBV28	TRBJ1-5	TGTGCCAGCAGCTCCCCGACAGGGGGCAGTCAGCCCCAGCATTTT	CASSSPTGGSQPQHF